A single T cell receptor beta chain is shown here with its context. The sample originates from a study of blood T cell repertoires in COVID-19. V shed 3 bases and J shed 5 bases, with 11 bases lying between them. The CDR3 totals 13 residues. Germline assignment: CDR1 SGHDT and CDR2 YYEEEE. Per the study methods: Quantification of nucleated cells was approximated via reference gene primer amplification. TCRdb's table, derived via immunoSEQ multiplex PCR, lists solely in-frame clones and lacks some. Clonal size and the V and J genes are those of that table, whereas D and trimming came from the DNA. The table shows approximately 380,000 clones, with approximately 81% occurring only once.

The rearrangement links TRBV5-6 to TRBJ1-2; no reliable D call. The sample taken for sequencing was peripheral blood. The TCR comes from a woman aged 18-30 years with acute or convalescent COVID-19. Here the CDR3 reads CASSSGHLYGYTF. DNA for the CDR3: TGTGCCAGCAGCTCAGGCCATTTGTATGGCTACACCTTC. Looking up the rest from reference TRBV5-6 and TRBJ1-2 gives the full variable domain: DAGVTQSPTHLIKTRGQQVTLRCSPKSGHDTVSWYQQALGQGPQFIFQYYEEEERQRGNFPDRFSGHQFPNYSSELNVNALLLGDSALYLCASSSGHLYGYTFGSGTRLTVV.